The rows below give T cell receptor beta chains drawn from one sample of a study of T cell responses to AZD1222 COVID-19 vaccine. Some clones are missing from TCRdb's copy, which holds only in-frame ones; the method was immunoSEQ multiplex PCR. The sample contains a few hundred thousand clones, 93% of which appear only once. The sample was peripheral blood, taken on day 0 of AZD1222 vaccination. Receptor source: an adult in good health. The CDR3 runs from the conserved cysteine through the conserved F or W. D genes are given only for firm matches. Clone size, where shown, is once, few, many, or a class for clones that have expanded.

D gene: NA
clone size: NA
V gene: TRBV28
J gene: TRBJ2-7
CDR3 protein: CASSLRDLASYEQYF
CDR3 DNA: TGTGCCAGCAGTTTGCGGGACTTGGCCTCCTACGAGCAGTACTTC

D gene: NA
clone size: NA
V gene: TRBV7-9
J gene: TRBJ2-3
CDR3 protein: CASSFARSSADTQYF
CDR3 DNA: TGTGCCAGCAGCTTCGCTAGGAGCAGCGCAGATACGCAGTATTTT

D gene: NA
clone size: NA
V gene: TRBV5-1
J gene: TRBJ2-7
CDR3 protein: CASSLEGYEQYF
CDR3 DNA: TGCGCCAGCAGCTTGGAGGGGTACGAGCAGTACTTC

D gene: NA
clone size: NA
V gene: TRBV5-1
J gene: TRBJ1-5
CDR3 protein: CASSLGTDQPQHF
CDR3 DNA: TGCGCCAGCAGCTTGGGGACAGATCAGCCCCAGCATTTT

D gene: NA
clone size: NA
V gene: TRBV7-9
J gene: TRBJ2-2
CDR3 protein: CASSLGLGSLVTGELFF
CDR3 DNA: TGTGCCAGCAGCTTAGGGCTGGGGAGTTTGGTCACCGGGGAGCTGTTTTTT

D gene: TRBD1
clone size: NA
V gene: TRBV19
J gene: TRBJ2-5
CDR3 protein: CASRGQGKETQYF
CDR3 DNA: TGTGCCAGTAGAGGACAGGGTAAAGAGACCCAGTACTTC

D gene: NA
clone size: NA
V gene: TRBV10-3
J gene: TRBJ1-5
CDR3 protein: CAISESVTDQPQHF
CDR3 DNA: TGTGCCATCAGTGAGTCAGTGACAGATCAGCCCCAGCATTTT

D gene: NA
clone size: NA
V gene: TRBV12-3/TRBV12-4
J gene: TRBJ1-5
CDR3 protein: CASSSVANQPQHF
CDR3 DNA: TGTGCCAGCAGTTCAGTTGCGAATCAGCCCCAGCATTTT

D gene: TRBD1
clone size: NA
V gene: TRBV27
J gene: TRBJ2-7
CDR3 protein: CASSLKSGTGVYEQYF
CDR3 DNA: TGTGCCAGCAGCCTAAAATCCGGGACAGGGGTTTACGAGCAGTACTTC

D gene: NA
clone size: NA
V gene: TRBV11-2
J gene: TRBJ2-2
CDR3 protein: CASSSPRGGRTGELFF
CDR3 DNA: TGTGCCAGCAGCTCCCCTAGGGGGGGGAGGACCGGGGAGCTGTTTTTT

D gene: TRBD2
clone size: NA
V gene: TRBV7-3
J gene: TRBJ2-5
CDR3 protein: CASRRSQGGETQYF
CDR3 DNA: TGTGCCAGCAGACGAAGTCAGGGAGGGGAGACCCAGTACTTC

D gene: TRBD2
clone size: NA
V gene: TRBV18
J gene: TRBJ2-3
CDR3 protein: CASSLLAGGPEDTQYF
CDR3 DNA: TGTGCCAGCTCACTACTAGCGGGAGGGCCAGAAGATACGCAGTATTTT

D gene: NA
clone size: NA
V gene: TRBV25-1
J gene: TRBJ1-2
CDR3 protein: CASINYGYTF
CDR3 DNA: TGTGCCAGCATTAACTATGGCTACACCTTC

D gene: NA
clone size: NA
V gene: TRBV6-1
J gene: TRBJ2-1
CDR3 protein: CASSEAGSSYNEQFF
CDR3 DNA: TGTGCCAGCAGTGAAGCGGGAAGCTCCTACAATGAGCAGTTCTTC

D gene: NA
clone size: NA
V gene: TRBV7-2
J gene: TRBJ2-1
CDR3 protein: CASRLGGATYNEQFF
CDR3 DNA: TGTGCCAGCAGGTTAGGGGGAGCCACCTACAATGAGCAGTTCTTC

D gene: NA
clone size: NA
V gene: TRBV23-1
J gene: TRBJ2-1
CDR3 protein: CASSQSIGTGGDSYNEQFF
CDR3 DNA: TGCGCCAGCAGTCAATCTATCGGTACTGGCGGAGACTCCTACAATGAGCAGTTCTTC

D gene: NA
clone size: NA
V gene: TRBV24-1
J gene: TRBJ2-3
CDR3 protein: CATSDLPGLTGTLTGDTQYF
CDR3 DNA: TGTGCCACCAGTGATTTGCCGGGGCTAACGGGAACCCTTACCGGGGATACGCAGTATTTT

D gene: NA
clone size: NA
V gene: TRBV5-6
J gene: TRBJ1-5
CDR3 protein: CASSQRDQPQHF
CDR3 DNA: TGTGCCAGCAGCCAGCGGGATCAGCCCCAGCATTTT

D gene: TRBD1
clone size: NA
V gene: TRBV19
J gene: TRBJ1-2
CDR3 protein: CASSIGRGLGYTF
CDR3 DNA: TGTGCCAGTAGTATAGGCAGGGGGCTCGGCTACACCTTC

D gene: NA
clone size: NA
V gene: TRBV27
J gene: TRBJ2-5
CDR3 protein: CASSSPARETQYF
CDR3 DNA: TGTGCCAGCAGTTCCCCCGCGAGAGAGACCCAGTACTTC

D gene: NA
clone size: many
V gene: TRBV28
J gene: TRBJ2-1
CDR3 protein: CASSSPQGGRHEQFF
CDR3 DNA: TGTGCCAGCAGTTCCCCGCAGGGTGGTCGGCATGAGCAGTTCTTC

D gene: TRBD2
clone size: few
V gene: TRBV3-1/TRBV3-2
J gene: TRBJ2-2
CDR3 protein: CASRPGGGLVTGELFF
CDR3 DNA: TGTGCCAGCCGCCCGGGGGGGGGACTAGTTACCGGGGAGCTGTTTTTT

D gene: NA
clone size: NA
V gene: TRBV5-4
J gene: TRBJ2-6
CDR3 protein: CASSLVPGTSGANVLTF
CDR3 DNA: TGTGCCAGCAGCTTGGTCCCGGGGACCTCTGGGGCCAACGTCCTGACTTTC

D gene: NA
clone size: NA
V gene: TRBV5-4
J gene: TRBJ2-7
CDR3 protein: CASSPKGKGNEQYF
CDR3 DNA: TGTGCCAGCAGCCCTAAAGGGAAGGGAAACGAGCAGTACTTC

D gene: NA
clone size: NA
V gene: TRBV2
J gene: TRBJ1-1
CDR3 protein: CASRSTKGRRAEAFF
CDR3 DNA: TGTGCCAGCAGGTCGACAAAGGGACGGAGGGCTGAAGCTTTCTTT

D gene: NA
clone size: NA
V gene: TRBV9
J gene: TRBJ2-7
CDR3 protein: CASSVGPDSYEQYF
CDR3 DNA: TGTGCCAGCAGCGTGGGCCCTGACTCCTACGAGCAGTACTTC

D gene: NA
clone size: NA
V gene: TRBV5-5
J gene: TRBJ1-6
CDR3 protein: CASSLGAAEYNSPLHF
CDR3 DNA: TGTGCCAGCAGCTTGGGGGCTGCAGAATATAATTCACCCCTCCACTTT

D gene: NA
clone size: NA
V gene: TRBV7-3
J gene: TRBJ2-7
CDR3 protein: CASSLQGNYEQYF
CDR3 DNA: TGTGCCAGCAGCTTACAGGGGAACTACGAGCAGTACTTC

D gene: NA
clone size: NA
V gene: TRBV6-6
J gene: TRBJ1-2
CDR3 protein: CASRLKHPYGYTF
CDR3 DNA: TGTGCCAGCAGACTCAAACACCCCTATGGCTACACCTTC

D gene: NA
clone size: NA
V gene: TRBV6-5
J gene: TRBJ2-7
CDR3 protein: CASSPTLTAYEQYF
CDR3 DNA: TGTGCCAGCAGTCCGACCTTGACAGCCTACGAGCAGTACTTC

D gene: NA
clone size: NA
V gene: TRBV6-5
J gene: TRBJ1-5
CDR3 protein: CASSQRAGPHQPQHF
CDR3 DNA: TGTGCCAGCAGCCAAAGGGCAGGGCCCCATCAGCCCCAGCATTTT

D gene: NA
clone size: NA
V gene: TRBV2
J gene: TRBJ2-2
CDR3 protein: CATARGSANTGELFF
CDR3 DNA: TGTGCCACCGCCCGGGGGAGCGCGAACACCGGGGAGCTGTTTTTT

D gene: TRBD1
clone size: NA
V gene: TRBV5-4
J gene: TRBJ1-1
CDR3 protein: CASSTGTAKMNTEAFF
CDR3 DNA: TGTGCCAGCAGCACGGGGACAGCGAAAATGAACACTGAAGCTTTCTTT

D gene: TRBD2
clone size: NA
V gene: TRBV24-1
J gene: TRBJ2-1
CDR3 protein: CATSDLRTGGPISNEQFF
CDR3 DNA: TGTGCCACCAGTGATTTGAGGACGGGAGGGCCGATTAGCAATGAGCAGTTCTTC

D gene: NA
clone size: NA
V gene: TRBV6-5
J gene: TRBJ2-1
CDR3 protein: CASRDRSNEQFF
CDR3 DNA: TGTGCCAGCAGGGACCGGAGCAATGAGCAGTTCTTC

D gene: TRBD1
clone size: NA
V gene: TRBV5-1
J gene: TRBJ2-2
CDR3 protein: CASSPGTGYTGELFF
CDR3 DNA: TGCGCCAGCAGCCCTGGGACAGGGTACACCGGGGAGCTGTTTTTT

D gene: TRBD2
clone size: once
V gene: TRBV28
J gene: TRBJ2-3
CDR3 protein: CASGSAGGSTDTQYF
CDR3 DNA: TGTGCCAGCGGATCAGCGGGGGGCAGCACAGATACGCAGTATTTT

D gene: NA
clone size: NA
V gene: TRBV29-1
J gene: TRBJ1-1
CDR3 protein: CSVVNWAQKNTEAFF
CDR3 DNA: TGCAGCGTTGTAAACTGGGCCCAAAAAAACACTGAAGCTTTCTTT

D gene: NA
clone size: NA
V gene: TRBV7-2
J gene: TRBJ1-2
CDR3 protein: CASSPQGRGYTF
CDR3 DNA: TGTGCCAGCAGTCCACAGGGTAGGGGCTACACCTTC

D gene: TRBD2
clone size: NA
V gene: TRBV27
J gene: TRBJ2-5
CDR3 protein: CASSPRLAGGPNQETQYF
CDR3 DNA: TGTGCCAGCAGTCCCCGACTAGCGGGAGGGCCTAACCAAGAGACCCAGTACTTC

D gene: NA
clone size: NA
V gene: TRBV2
J gene: TRBJ1-2
CDR3 protein: CASVVGPANYGYTF
CDR3 DNA: TGTGCCAGCGTCGTGGGGCCGGCTAACTATGGCTACACCTTC

D gene: NA
clone size: NA
V gene: TRBV6-1
J gene: TRBJ1-6
CDR3 protein: CASSEYGSGTYNSPLHF
CDR3 DNA: TGTGCCAGCAGTGAATATGGGTCGGGGACCTATAATTCACCCCTCCACTTT

D gene: TRBD2
clone size: once
V gene: TRBV30
J gene: TRBJ2-3
CDR3 protein: CAWSPGTSGTTDTQYF
CDR3 DNA: TGTGCCTGGAGTCCCGGGACTAGCGGGACGACAGATACGCAGTATTTT

D gene: NA
clone size: NA
V gene: TRBV5-1
J gene: TRBJ2-7
CDR3 protein: CASSFDGSYEQYF
CDR3 DNA: TGCGCCAGCAGTTTTGATGGCTCCTACGAGCAGTACTTC

D gene: NA
clone size: NA
V gene: TRBV7-6
J gene: TRBJ1-3
CDR3 protein: CASSLGQPGNTIYF
CDR3 DNA: TGTGCCAGCAGCTTAGGACAGCCTGGAAACACCATATATTTT

D gene: NA
clone size: NA
V gene: TRBV29-1
J gene: TRBJ2-1
CDR3 protein: CSVAGTGDSEQFF
CDR3 DNA: TGCAGCGTTGCCGGGACTGGGGATAGCGAGCAGTTCTTC

D gene: TRBD1
clone size: NA
V gene: TRBV5-4
J gene: TRBJ2-2
CDR3 protein: CASRPGTEHTGELFF
CDR3 DNA: TGTGCCAGCAGACCCGGGACAGAGCACACCGGGGAGCTGTTTTTT

D gene: NA
clone size: NA
V gene: TRBV14
J gene: TRBJ2-1
CDR3 protein: CASSQDLWRDEQFF
CDR3 DNA: TGTGCCAGCAGCCAAGATTTGTGGCGGGATGAGCAGTTCTTC

D gene: NA
clone size: NA
V gene: TRBV12-3/TRBV12-4
J gene: TRBJ1-1
CDR3 protein: CASSTLEGTEAFF
CDR3 DNA: TGTGCCAGCAGTACATTGGAGGGGACTGAAGCTTTCTTT

D gene: NA
clone size: NA
V gene: TRBV28
J gene: TRBJ1-2
CDR3 protein: CASSPPLGGYGYTF
CDR3 DNA: TGTGCCAGCAGTCCACCCTTGGGAGGATATGGCTACACCTTC

D gene: NA
clone size: NA
V gene: TRBV25-1
J gene: TRBJ1-1
CDR3 protein: CASSEGEGKVNTEAFF
CDR3 DNA: TGTGCCAGCAGTGAGGGAGAGGGAAAAGTGAACACTGAAGCTTTCTTT

D gene: NA
clone size: NA
V gene: TRBV7-6
J gene: TRBJ2-5
CDR3 protein: CASSLTLSGRDQETQYF
CDR3 DNA: TGTGCCAGCAGCTTGACCCTGAGTGGACGGGACCAAGAGACCCAGTACTTC